Reported below is one TCR beta chain. The source of the sample is a study of blood T cells in healthy people across ages. Together with a sample-barcoded 5' primer, a J-beta primer mix was included in a second PCR lasting roughly 6 to 12 cycles. From the 5' RACE reads, TCRdb called clonotypes with MiXCR, one entry per CDR3 protein. The sample holds about 680,000 distinct CDR3 sequences, around half seen once. Sequences were obtained from blood. The receptor comes from a woman between 55 and 75 years old in good health.

CDR3 region: CASSLVSPYEQYF. The CDR3 DNA follows: TGTGCCAGCAGCTTAGTCAGTCCCTACGAGCAGTACTTC. The V gene is TRBV7-9, the J gene TRBJ2-7; D not resolved. The V gene lost 1 base and the J gene lost 2 bases, with 6 bases spanning the gap. Germline V lookup: CDR1 SEHNR, CDR2 FQNEAQ (reference sequence). The CDR3 has 13 residues.